What follows are 20 T cell receptor beta chains derived from one specimen sequenced in a study of persistence of HIV-infected CD4 T cells (dated by TCRdb to 2018 to 2021). In light of the paper, this sample's treatment or condition label describes: suppressive antiretroviral therapy. A pool of overlapping 15-mer peptides from HIV-1 Gag, at around 1 ug per peptide per mL, was used to stimulate the cells. Memory CD4+ T cells that did not respond, being CD40L-negative, CD69-negative and CD45RO-high, were sorted as memory populations depleted of antigen-responding cells. The immunoSEQ hsTCRB assay version 4 in survey mode was used to sequence TCRbeta repertoires from genomic DNA. Held by TCRdb, this immuneACCESS table contains in-frame sequences only and omits some clones. Under half of the omission traces to an unresolved V gene where checked; the cause of the rest is unknown. This sample lists some 32,000 clones; approximately 80% were detected once. The top ten constitute 15% to 20% of the sample.

Their antigens are not known. The sequences come from CD4+ T cells sorted from PBMCs after approximately 19-hour stimulation, collected from a patient who received antiretroviral therapy. In the paper's terms, the cell subset or site label means: CD40L-CD69- CD45RO-high memory CD4 T cells not responding to Gag peptides. The receptors stem from an adult woman with HIV who was CMV-seropositive.

The chain carries TRBV28 and TRBJ1-1; D uncertain. Looked up from germline, CDR1 is MDHEN and CDR2 is SYDVKM. Trimming stripped 8 bases from V and 10 bases from J, with 17 bases between. This CDR3 has 12 residues. The CDR3 DNA reads TGTGCCAGCCGATCCTCCGATGTTGGAGCTTTCTTT. It translates to CASRSSDVGAFF. The entire variable domain, with the rest obtained from reference TRBV28 and TRBJ1-1, is as follows: DVKVTQSSRYLVKRTGEKVFLECVQDMDHENMFWYRQDPGLGLRLIYFSYDVKMKEKGDIPEGYSVSREKKERFSLILESASTNQTSMYLCASRSSDVGAFFGQGTRLTVV.

This chain links TRBV24-1 with TRBJ1-2; D might be TRBD1 (5 bases). Germline-derived CDR1 and CDR2 are KGHDR and SFDVKD. V was clipped by 7 bases and J by 7 bases, with 15 bases between them. The CDR3 totals 13 residues. The CDR3 bases are TGTGCCACCAGAGGTCAGGGAATAAGTGGCTACACCTTC. This sequence encodes CATRGQGISGYTF.

The chain recombines TRBV9 with TRBJ1-2; D is ambiguous. This CDR3 is built from 14 residues. CDR1 and CDR2 (germline): SGDLS, YYNGEE. Between the trimmed V and J ends, which lost 0 bases and 5 bases, there was a span of 11 bases. CDR3 sequence reads: CASSVEPRTYGYTF. The CDR3 DNA is TGTGCCAGCAGCGTAGAACCACGGACGTATGGCTACACCTTC.

The rearrangement uses TRBV7-3 and TRBJ2-1, with 11 bases fitting TRBD2. This CDR3 has 16 residues. The germline CDR1 and CDR2 sequences are SGHTA and FQGTGA. V gave up 5 bases and J gave up 5 bases; unmatched junction bases: 8. The CDR3 DNA reads as TGTGCCAGCAGCACCACTCTAGCGGGAGGAAACAATGAGCAGTTCTTC. The encoded protein is CASSTTLAGGNNEQFF.

The table lists this clone with a count of one. The chain is built from TRBV19 and TRBJ1-5; possibly TRBD1 for D (5 bases). CDR3 length: 17 residues. CDR1 is LNHDA, CDR2 SQIVND, per germline (reference sequence). V gave up 5 bases and J gave up 4 bases, with 21 bases separating them. The CDR3 region is CASSSPRGAVKNQPQHF. CDR3 nucleotides: TGTGCCAGTAGTTCTCCGAGGGGAGCGGTGAAGAATCAGCCCCAGCATTTT.

The sample holds a few counts of this clone. The J gene is TRBJ2-1, the V gene TRBV14, with D perhaps matching TRBD2 (5 bases). The CDR3 length is 14 residues. The V end lost 1 base, the J end lost 11 bases, and 15 bases lay between the germline ends. The germline gives CDR1 SGHDN, CDR2 FVKESK. CDR3 in amino acids: CASSQVGKAAKQFF. Written as DNA, the CDR3 is TGTGCCAGCAGCCAAGTCGGAAAAGCGGCCAAGCAGTTCTTC. Complete variable domain (other parts from reference TRBV14 and TRBJ2-1): EAGVTQFPSHSVIEKGQTVTLRCDPISGHDNLYWYRRVMGKEIKFLLHFVKESKQDESGMPNNRFLAERTGGTYSTLKVQPAELEDSGVYFCASSQVGKAAKQFFGPGTRLTVL.

V and J are TRBV5-6 and TRBJ1-2; D not certain. Per germline, CDR1 SGHDT and CDR2 YYEEEE. The CDR3 consists of 15 residues. Trimming stripped 0 bases from V and 4 bases from J, with 13 bases between. The CDR3 nucleotides read TGTGCCAGCAGCTTGGCCGCGGAGACCTTCTATGGCTACACCTTC. It yields the protein CASSLAAETFYGYTF.

The rearrangement links TRBV5-4 to TRBJ1-4; 8 bases map to TRBD1. V lost 4 bases to trimming and J lost 5 bases; unmatched junction nucleotides: 4. The CDR3 runs 14 residues. CDR1 SGHNT and CDR2 YYREEE come from the germline V gene (reference sequence). CDR3 amino acids: CASSTGQGNEKLFF. The CDR3 DNA follows: TGTGCCAGCAGCACTGGACAGGGAAATGAAAAACTGTTTTTT.

This clone was counted between two and nine times. The rearrangement uses TRBV2 and TRBJ2-5; the match to TRBD2 covers 9 bases. This CDR3 is built from 14 residues. Trimming cost V 8 bases and J 6 bases; bases outside gene matches: 10. The germline V gene has CDR1 SNHLY and CDR2 FYNNEI. In DNA, the CDR3 is TGTGCCAGCGGCGGACTAGCGACGGTGCAGACCCAGTACTTC. Encoded protein: CASGGLATVQTQYF.

V and J are TRBV28 and TRBJ1-6, with D possibly TRBD1 on 5 matching bases. CDR1 is MDHEN, CDR2 SYDVKM, per germline. This CDR3 is 16 amino acids long. V lost 5 bases to trimming and J lost 0 bases, with 11 bases between them. The CDR3 sequence: CASSGRGSSYNSPLHF. CDR3 DNA: TGTGCCAGCAGTGGACGGGGGAGCTCCTATAATTCACCCCTCCACTTT.

The chain has TRBV2 and TRBJ2-5, with 9 bases aligning to TRBD2. J was trimmed by 5 bases and V by 6 bases; bases with no gene match: 13. The CDR3 has 16 residues. From germline, CDR1 is SNHLY and CDR2 FYNNEI. The CDR3 reads CASRSIGGGALETQYF. The CDR3 DNA reads TGTGCCAGCAGGAGTATTGGCGGGGGGGCCCTGGAGACCCAGTACTTC. The whole variable domain, remainder taken from reference TRBV2 and TRBJ2-5, is EPEVTQTPSHQVTQMGQEVILRCVPISNHLYFYWYRQILGQKVEFLVSFYNNEISEKSEIFDDQFSVERPDGSNFTLKIRSTKLEDSAMYFCASRSIGGGALETQYFGPGTRLLVL.

This chain links TRBV9 with TRBJ1-1; D gene unclear. From germline, CDR1 is SGDLS and CDR2 YYNGEE. This CDR3 has 14 amino acids. Trimming cost V 0 bases and J 7 bases, with 13 bases left between them. DNA of the CDR3: TGTGCCAGCAGCGTAGTCGGCGGCGAAGGTGAAGCTTTCTTT. Translation gives CASSVVGGEGEAFF.

V and J are TRBV7-9 and TRBJ2-5; D is unresolved. This CDR3 has 11 amino acids. Between the trimmed V and J ends, which lost 7 bases and 5 bases, there was a span of 8 bases. Germline CDR1 is SEHNR and CDR2 is FQNEAQ (reference sequence). The CDR3 DNA sequence: TGTGCCAGCACCAACGTGGAGACCCAGTACTTC. Its protein product is CASTNVETQYF.

The CDR3 nucleotides read TGTGCCACCAGTGACAGGACAGGGGGCACAGATACGCAGTATTTT. Protein sequence: CATSDRTGGTDTQYF. The chain combines TRBV24-1 with TRBJ2-3; 9 bases line up with TRBD1. The CDR3 covers 15 residues. CDR1 is KGHDR and CDR2 is SFDVKD in the germline V gene. The V and J ends lost 4 bases and 1 base, in that order; junction bases with no gene match: 2.

The V gene is TRBV7-2, the J gene TRBJ2-7; a weak D match, TRBD1 (5 bases). CDR3 length: 14 amino acids. Trimming cost V 1 base and J 6 bases, with 13 bases left between them. Germline loops: CDR1 SGHTA, CDR2 FQGNSA. The CDR3 protein is CASSLGGRTREQYF. In DNA, the CDR3 is TGTGCCAGCAGCTTAGGGGGTAGGACACGCGAGCAGTACTTC.

The V and J genes are TRBV19 and TRBJ2-5, with D tentatively TRBD1 (5 bases). Germline CDR1 is LNHDA and CDR2 is SQIVND (reference sequence). This CDR3 has 13 amino acids. The V end lost 3 bases, the J end lost 5 bases, and 10 bases lay between the germline ends. The CDR3 sequence: CASSMGRAETQYF. The CDR3 nucleotides are TGTGCCAGTAGTATGGGCAGGGCTGAGACCCAGTACTTC.

The rearrangement joins TRBV4-1 to TRBJ2-7, with unresolved D. Germline V gene data show CDR1 as MGHRA and CDR2 as YSYEKL. This CDR3 region has 16 residues. V was cut by 1 base and J by 3 bases, with 16 bases left in between. The CDR3 DNA is TGCGCCAGCAGCCAAGGACCCGGCATAGGGTACTACGAGCAGTACTTC. Translating it yields CASSQGPGIGYYEQYF.

The rearrangement uses TRBV29-1 and TRBJ1-1; TRBD1 matches 8 bases. Germline V gives CDR1 SQVTM, CDR2 ANQGSEA. The CDR3 is made up of 12 amino acids. Unmatched junction bases numbered 4, after V lost 6 bases and J lost 4 bases. The CDR3 nucleotides are TGCAGCGTAATAACAGGGGGCACTGAAGCTTTCTTT. Protein product: CSVITGGTEAFF.

The chain recombines TRBV27 with TRBJ1-6, with 8 nucleotides matching TRBD1. The V and J ends lost 2 bases and 10 bases, in that order; junction bases with no gene match: 4. Per the germline V gene, CDR1 is MNHEY and CDR2 is SMNVEV (reference sequence). The CDR3 loop spans 14 amino acids. The CDR3 nucleotides read TGTGCCAGCAGTTTAGACAGGGGCCACTCACCCCTCCACTTT. Protein sequence: CASSLDRGHSPLHF.

This clone was detected a few times. This sequence joins TRBV5-4 and TRBJ2-2; D could derive from TRBD1 or TRBD2 (5 bases each). This CDR3 contains 16 residues. Germline V gives CDR1 SGHNT, CDR2 YYREEE (reference sequence). Trimming left V 4 bases short and J 6 bases short, with 19 bases between. The CDR3 nucleotides read TGTGCCAGCAGCCCCTCCGGGGCGCGAGGTGCCGGGGAGCTGTTTTTT. The encoded protein is CASSPSGARGAGELFF.